Sequencing of this TCR beta chain was carried out in a study of cytomegalovirus exposure and HLA in healthy donors. Whole-study findings and limits: The investigators catalogued 180 or so TCR beta chains as cytomegalovirus-associated. Subsequent analysis of the 100 to 150 validation repertoires found a tendency for first-cohort TCR clusters to co-occur.

For this clone: Antigen specificity is unknown.

Here immunoSEQ multiplex PCR was the method, and the copy in TCRdb shows in-frame clones only, minus some. The table records fewer than 120,000 clones, over 75% of them present only once. V was clipped by 5 bases and J by 7 bases; unmatched bases: 22. The CDR3 has 20 amino acids. The germline CDR1 and CDR2 sequences are MNHEY and SMNVEV (reference sequence). Sequenced material: PBMCs. The TCR comes from a woman aged 25-40 years in good health and CMV-seropositive. The chain uses TRBV27 and TRBJ1-6, with 8 bases that match TRBD1. The CDR3 sequence: CASSPRPLDREVAANSPLHF. CDR3 nucleotides: TGTGCCAGCAGTCCCCGCCCCTTGGACAGGGAGGTTGCGGCGAATTCACCCCTCCACTTT.